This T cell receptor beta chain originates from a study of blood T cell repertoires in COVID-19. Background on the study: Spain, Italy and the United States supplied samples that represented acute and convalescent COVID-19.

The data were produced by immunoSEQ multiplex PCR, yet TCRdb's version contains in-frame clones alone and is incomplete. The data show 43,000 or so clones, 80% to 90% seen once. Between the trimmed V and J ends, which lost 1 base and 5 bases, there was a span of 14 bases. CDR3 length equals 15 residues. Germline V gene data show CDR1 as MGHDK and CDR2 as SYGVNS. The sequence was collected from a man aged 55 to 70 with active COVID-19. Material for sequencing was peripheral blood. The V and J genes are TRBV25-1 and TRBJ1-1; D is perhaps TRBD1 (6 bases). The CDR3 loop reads CASSEFLGASTEAFF. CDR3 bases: TGTGCCAGCAGTGAATTCCTGGGGGCAAGTACTGAAGCTTTCTTT.